This T cell receptor (beta chain) was retrieved from a study of blood T cell repertoires in COVID-19. J lost 8 bases, V lost 0 bases, and 8 bases had no gene match. Germline CDR1 reads LGHNA; CDR2 reads YSLEER. The CDR3 loop spans 16 amino acids. As originally analysed: Estimates of nucleated cell counts were drawn from the amplification of reference gene primers. Clones were read by immunoSEQ multiplex PCR, and TCRdb kept only the in-frame ones, dropping some. V, J and clone size reflect that table, while D and trimming were determined from the DNA. There are 100,000 to 130,000 clones in the sample; 75% to 95% occur only once, and 1% to 1.5% lies in the top ten.

The chain combines TRBV4-3 with TRBJ1-4; 8 positions match TRBD1. The sequence came from a woman aged 25-40 years with acute or convalescent COVID-19. The specimen sequenced was peripheral blood. The CDR3 DNA follows: TGCGCCAGCAGCCAAGATTATGGGACAGGTTGGGAAAAACTGTTTTTT. Encoded protein: CASSQDYGTGWEKLFF.